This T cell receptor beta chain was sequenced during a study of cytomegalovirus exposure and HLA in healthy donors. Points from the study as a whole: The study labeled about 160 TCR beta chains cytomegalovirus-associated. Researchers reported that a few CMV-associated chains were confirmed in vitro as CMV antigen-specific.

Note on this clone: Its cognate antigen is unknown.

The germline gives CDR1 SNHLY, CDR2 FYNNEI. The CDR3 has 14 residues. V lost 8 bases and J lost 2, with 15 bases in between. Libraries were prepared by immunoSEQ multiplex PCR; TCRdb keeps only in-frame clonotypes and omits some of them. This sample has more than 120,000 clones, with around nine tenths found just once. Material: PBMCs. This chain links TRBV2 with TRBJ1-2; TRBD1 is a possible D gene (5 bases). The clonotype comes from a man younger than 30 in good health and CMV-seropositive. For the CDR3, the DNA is TGTGCCAGCGGAGACAGCCGCCTAAACTATGGCTACACCTTC. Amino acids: CASGDSRLNYGYTF.